This is a list of T cell receptor beta chains from one sample in a study of blood T cell repertoires in COVID-19. Generated by immunoSEQ multiplex PCR, the TCRdb table keeps only in-frame clones and is missing some. The sample shows some 400,000 clones, around 87% of them seen only once. The sequencing input was peripheral blood. The origin of the receptors is a woman younger than 45 with COVID-19, enrolled during active disease. Each CDR3 is given with its conserved first and last residue. Fields, in order: clone size, J gene, V gene, D gene, CDR3 DNA, CDR3 protein. D genes are given only for firm matches. Size tells how often a clone was seen (once, few, many) or the class of an expanded clone, and some rows leave it out.

clone size: -
J gene: TRBJ2-7
V gene: TRBV6-5
D gene: TRBD2
CDR3 DNA: TGTGCCCACGGGGATGCTAGCGGGAGTTCCGAGCAGTACTTC
CDR3 protein: CAHGDASGSSEQYF

clone size: -
J gene: TRBJ2-7
V gene: TRBV2
D gene: -
CDR3 DNA: TGTGCCAGCAGTTCCCTCCGGGACACCAGCTCCTACGAGCAGTACTTC
CDR3 protein: CASSSLRDTSSYEQYF

clone size: -
J gene: TRBJ2-1
V gene: TRBV6-2/TRBV6-3
D gene: TRBD2
CDR3 DNA: TGTGCCAGCAGTCGACTAGCGGGATCGAATGAGCAGTTCTTC
CDR3 protein: CASSRLAGSNEQFF

clone size: -
J gene: TRBJ2-2
V gene: TRBV4-1
D gene: TRBD2
CDR3 DNA: TGCGCCAGCAGCCAAGATACTAGCGGAGCTAACACCGGGGAGCTGTTTTTT
CDR3 protein: CASSQDTSGANTGELFF

clone size: -
J gene: TRBJ2-2
V gene: TRBV30
D gene: -
CDR3 DNA: TGTGCCTGGAGTGTACGTGGCGGGAAGACCGGGGAGCTGTTTTTT
CDR3 protein: CAWSVRGGKTGELFF

clone size: -
J gene: TRBJ1-3
V gene: TRBV7-9
D gene: -
CDR3 DNA: TGTGCCAGCAGCGCACCGGGACAAAACTCTGGAAACACCATATATTTT
CDR3 protein: CASSAPGQNSGNTIYF

clone size: -
J gene: TRBJ2-1
V gene: TRBV28
D gene: TRBD1
CDR3 DNA: TGTGCCAGCAGTCCCCCGACAGGGACCTACAATGAGCAGTTCTTC
CDR3 protein: CASSPPTGTYNEQFF

clone size: -
J gene: TRBJ1-2
V gene: TRBV6-5
D gene: -
CDR3 DNA: TGTGCCAGCAGCCGAACTTCTACTAACTATGGCTACACCTTC
CDR3 protein: CASSRTSTNYGYTF

clone size: -
J gene: TRBJ2-1
V gene: TRBV5-1
D gene: TRBD1
CDR3 DNA: TGCGCCACCAGCCGGACAGGGGGTTTCTACAATGAGCAGTTCTTC
CDR3 protein: CATSRTGGFYNEQFF

clone size: -
J gene: TRBJ1-2
V gene: TRBV3-1/TRBV3-2
D gene: -
CDR3 DNA: TGTGCCAGCAGCCAGGGAGGTGTCGTTCCTAACTATGGCTACACCTTC
CDR3 protein: CASSQGGVVPNYGYTF

clone size: once
J gene: TRBJ2-6
V gene: TRBV5-1
D gene: TRBD1
CDR3 DNA: TGCGCCAGCAGCTTGGAACGGACAGGGAGCCTCTCTGGGGCCAACGTCCTGACTTTC
CDR3 protein: CASSLERTGSLSGANVLTF

clone size: -
J gene: TRBJ2-7
V gene: TRBV10-1
D gene: TRBD2
CDR3 DNA: TGCGCCAGCAGTGAGACTAGCGGGTACGAGCAGTACTTC
CDR3 protein: CASSETSGYEQYF

clone size: few
J gene: TRBJ1-1
V gene: TRBV28
D gene: TRBD1
CDR3 DNA: TGTGCCAGCATCATTACAGGGGAAACGCGGAGGGAAGCTTTCTTT
CDR3 protein: CASIITGETRREAFF

clone size: once
J gene: TRBJ1-1
V gene: TRBV2
D gene: TRBD1
CDR3 DNA: TGTGCCAGCAGTGAGCGGGCAGGGGGAGGTAACACTGAAGCTTTCTTT
CDR3 protein: CASSERAGGGNTEAFF

clone size: -
J gene: TRBJ1-1
V gene: TRBV10-3
D gene: -
CDR3 DNA: TGTGCCATCAGTGGGACAGCCCAGGGGACTGAAGCTTTCTTT
CDR3 protein: CAISGTAQGTEAFF

clone size: -
J gene: TRBJ2-1
V gene: TRBV10-3
D gene: -
CDR3 DNA: TGTGCCATCAGGGAGACGGGGGGCGGTGAGCAGTTCTTC
CDR3 protein: CAIRETGGGEQFF

clone size: -
J gene: TRBJ2-2
V gene: TRBV5-6
D gene: -
CDR3 DNA: TGTGCCAGCAGCTTTTCCACAGGTTACACCGGGGAGCTGTTTTTT
CDR3 protein: CASSFSTGYTGELFF

clone size: -
J gene: TRBJ2-2
V gene: TRBV6-4
D gene: -
CDR3 DNA: TGTGCCAGCAGAGGACTGTCCGGGGAGCTGTTTTTT
CDR3 protein: CASRGLSGELFF

clone size: -
J gene: TRBJ1-2
V gene: TRBV5-1
D gene: -
CDR3 DNA: TGCGCCAGCAGCTTGGAAAGTACAGCTAACTATGGCTACACCTTC
CDR3 protein: CASSLESTANYGYTF

clone size: -
J gene: TRBJ1-1
V gene: TRBV9
D gene: TRBD1
CDR3 DNA: TGTGCCAGCAGCGTAGTTCAGGGGGGGAACACTGAAGCTTTCTTT
CDR3 protein: CASSVVQGGNTEAFF

clone size: -
J gene: TRBJ2-2
V gene: TRBV6-4
D gene: TRBD2
CDR3 DNA: TGTGCCAGCAGTAAAAGTCTAGCGGCGAACACCGGGGAGCTGTTTTTT
CDR3 protein: CASSKSLAANTGELFF

clone size: -
J gene: TRBJ2-7
V gene: TRBV28
D gene: TRBD2
CDR3 DNA: TGTGCCAGCAGTTCTAAGACTAGCGGGAGAACCTACGAGCAGTACTTC
CDR3 protein: CASSSKTSGRTYEQYF

clone size: -
J gene: TRBJ2-4
V gene: TRBV5-5
D gene: TRBD1
CDR3 DNA: TGTGCCAGCAGCCTGACAGGGTTGGAACACATTCAGTACTTC
CDR3 protein: CASSLTGLEHIQYF

clone size: -
J gene: TRBJ1-2
V gene: TRBV6-2/TRBV6-3
D gene: -
CDR3 DNA: TGTGCCAGCAGTTACGACGTCAAACAGAGTTACTATGGCTACACCTTC
CDR3 protein: CASSYDVKQSYYGYTF

clone size: -
J gene: TRBJ2-1
V gene: TRBV30
D gene: -
CDR3 DNA: TGTGCCTGGGAGGGAGGGGGGTACAATGAGCAGTTCTTC
CDR3 protein: CAWEGGGYNEQFF

clone size: -
J gene: TRBJ1-2
V gene: TRBV19
D gene: -
CDR3 DNA: TGTGCCAGCCGCATGGGACTTCTGGAGGGCTACACCTTC
CDR3 protein: CASRMGLLEGYTF

clone size: -
J gene: TRBJ2-1
V gene: TRBV7-2
D gene: -
CDR3 DNA: TGTGCCAGCAGCCCCCACACAACACCTTACAATGAGCAGTTCTTC
CDR3 protein: CASSPHTTPYNEQFF

clone size: -
J gene: TRBJ1-1
V gene: TRBV29-1
D gene: -
CDR3 DNA: TGCAGCGTTGACGGGTTGGGGGGGAACACTGAAGCTTTCTTT
CDR3 protein: CSVDGLGGNTEAFF

clone size: -
J gene: TRBJ2-4
V gene: TRBV6-6
D gene: -
CDR3 DNA: TGTGCCAGCTATCGATCGACAGCAGCCAAAAACATTCAGTACTTC
CDR3 protein: CASYRSTAAKNIQYF

clone size: -
J gene: TRBJ1-2
V gene: TRBV15
D gene: TRBD1
CDR3 DNA: TGTGCCACCAGCAGAGATTTACAGGGGTGGAGCTACACCTTC
CDR3 protein: CATSRDLQGWSYTF

clone size: -
J gene: TRBJ1-5
V gene: TRBV7-2
D gene: -
CDR3 DNA: TGTGCCAGCAGTTACGCGGGGTATCTGCCCCAGCATTTT
CDR3 protein: CASSYAGYLPQHF

clone size: -
J gene: TRBJ2-1
V gene: TRBV5-4
D gene: TRBD1
CDR3 DNA: TGTGCCAGCAGCTCCCTGCAGGGACAGGGGGCCGGTGAGCAGTTCTTC
CDR3 protein: CASSSLQGQGAGEQFF

clone size: -
J gene: TRBJ2-3
V gene: TRBV11-2
D gene: TRBD2
CDR3 DNA: TGTGCCAGCAGCCCCGAGACTAGCGGCACAGATACGCAGTATTTT
CDR3 protein: CASSPETSGTDTQYF

clone size: few
J gene: TRBJ1-4
V gene: TRBV4-2
D gene: -
CDR3 DNA: TGTGCCAGCAGCCAAGATCGTGAAAAACTGTTTTTT
CDR3 protein: CASSQDREKLFF

clone size: -
J gene: TRBJ2-7
V gene: TRBV13
D gene: TRBD2
CDR3 DNA: TGTGCCAGCAGCTTAGAGCGGGGGCACTACGAGCAGTACTTC
CDR3 protein: CASSLERGHYEQYF

clone size: -
J gene: TRBJ2-2
V gene: TRBV12-3/TRBV12-4
D gene: -
CDR3 DNA: TGTGCCAGCAGTCTCGGACATACCGGGGAGCTGTTTTTT
CDR3 protein: CASSLGHTGELFF

clone size: -
J gene: TRBJ2-7
V gene: TRBV19
D gene: -
CDR3 DNA: TGTGCCAGTAGTATCACCGGGAGAGGGGACGAGCAGTACTTC
CDR3 protein: CASSITGRGDEQYF

clone size: -
J gene: TRBJ2-1
V gene: TRBV5-1
D gene: -
CDR3 DNA: TGCGCCAGCAGTTCCGACAACGCCCGATACTCCTACAATGAGCAGTTCTTC
CDR3 protein: CASSSDNARYSYNEQFF

clone size: -
J gene: TRBJ1-4
V gene: TRBV6-5
D gene: -
CDR3 DNA: TGTGCCAGCACCCGGGGGAGCGAAAAACTGTTTTTT
CDR3 protein: CASTRGSEKLFF

clone size: -
J gene: TRBJ2-7
V gene: TRBV25-1
D gene: -
CDR3 DNA: TGTGCCAGCAGCCAAGGGGGTGAGCAGTACTTC
CDR3 protein: CASSQGGEQYF

clone size: -
J gene: TRBJ1-2
V gene: TRBV6-1
D gene: -
CDR3 DNA: TGTGCCAGCAGTGTAGCGGGGGGAAACTATGGCTACACCTTC
CDR3 protein: CASSVAGGNYGYTF

clone size: few
J gene: TRBJ2-1
V gene: TRBV7-6
D gene: TRBD1
CDR3 DNA: TGTGCCAGCAGCGCCCGGGACAGGGGCCCCAATGAGCAGTTCTTC
CDR3 protein: CASSARDRGPNEQFF

clone size: -
J gene: TRBJ2-7
V gene: TRBV18
D gene: TRBD2
CDR3 DNA: TGTGCCAGCTCACCACCGGGAGGGGAAGGGTACTACGAGCAGTACTTC
CDR3 protein: CASSPPGGEGYYEQYF

clone size: -
J gene: TRBJ2-7
V gene: TRBV9
D gene: -
CDR3 DNA: TGTGCCAGCAGCGTATACGGAGGTTACGAGCAGTACTTC
CDR3 protein: CASSVYGGYEQYF

clone size: -
J gene: TRBJ1-1
V gene: TRBV21-1
D gene: -
CDR3 DNA: TGTGCCAGTTCTTCCGGGACAGGGGGCCCAGGCACTGAAGCTTTCTTT
CDR3 protein: CASSSGTGGPGTEAFF